A single sample gave rise to the 14 T cell receptor beta chains below, sequenced in a study of blood T cell repertoires in COVID-19. Libraries were prepared by immunoSEQ multiplex PCR; TCRdb keeps only in-frame clonotypes and omits some of them. Altogether fewer than 200,000 clones are present, roughly 88% being singletons, with the ten largest covering 0.95% to 1.5%. The sequencing input was peripheral blood. All receptors come from a man between 60 and 75 years old who had recovered from COVID-19.

This chain uses TRBV27 with TRBJ2-7; the match to TRBD1 covers 10 bases. This CDR3 contains 16 residues. The V gene end was trimmed by 5 bases and the J gene end by 5 bases; junction bases not matched to a gene: 12. CDR1 is MNHEY, CDR2 SMNVEV, per germline (reference sequence). The CDR3 protein is CASSRHPGQGSDEQYF. The CDR3 bases are TGTGCCAGCAGTCGCCATCCGGGACAGGGGAGCGACGAGCAGTACTTC.

The chain uses TRBV19 and TRBJ1-4; D gene ambiguous. The germline gives CDR1 LNHDA, CDR2 SQIVND (reference sequence). V dropped 3 bases and J dropped 2 bases, with 16 bases sitting between them. The CDR3 extends over 17 amino acids. The chain's CDR3 is CASSMGAGNPTNEKLFF. The CDR3 region has the DNA TGTGCCAGTAGTATGGGTGCAGGTAATCCGACTAATGAAAAACTGTTTTTT.

The V gene is TRBV7-8, the J gene TRBJ2-2; D is possibly TRBD2 (5 bases). Trimming left V 5 bases short and J 13 bases short, with 26 bases between. The germline V gene encodes CDR1 SGHVS and CDR2 FQNEAQ. The CDR3 has 16 residues. The CDR3 sequence is CASSLPRTLEWSGLFF. The CDR3 DNA reads TGTGCCAGCAGCCTGCCCCGGACCCTAGAGTGGAGCGGGCTGTTTTTT.

The chain has TRBV5-5 and TRBJ2-7; 11 bases are a match to TRBD2. V trimming: 3 bases; J trimming: 3 bases; junction bases outside the gene matches: 5. CDR3 length equals 15 residues. Germline values: CDR1 SGHKS, CDR2 YYEKEE (reference sequence). DNA for the CDR3: TGTGCCAGCAGCTCCGGGACTAGCGGTCTCTACGAGCAGTACTTC. It specifies CASSSGTSGLYEQYF.

The V call is TRBV18, the J call TRBJ2-6; 7 positions agree with TRBD1. The CDR3 is 17 residues long. V lost 6 bases, J lost 0 bases, and 8 bases stayed unmatched. The germline gives CDR1 KGHSH, CDR2 LQKENI. CDR3 sequence: CASSLSGTASGANVLTF. The DNA for the CDR3 is TGTGCCAGCTCGCTCTCCGGGACAGCCTCTGGGGCCAACGTCCTGACTTTC.

This clone was seen a single time. This CDR3 is CASSLWGRVGGSDTQYF. DNA for the CDR3: TGTGCCAGCAGTTTATGGGGACGAGTGGGAGGGTCAGATACGCAGTATTTT. J is TRBJ2-3 and V is TRBV27, with TRBD2 matching 7 bases. The CDR3 is made up of 17 amino acids. CDR1 is MNHEY and CDR2 is SMNVEV in the germline V gene (reference sequence). Losses at the gene ends were 1 base for V and 4 bases for J; bases not matched to a gene: 11.

V and J are TRBV12-1 and TRBJ2-5; TRBD2 reflects the table's D call only, with no check against the DNA. TRBV12-1 is noted as a pseudogene. The CDR3 length is 18 residues. The CDR3 DNA follows: TGTGCCAGCAGCCAAACTAGCGGGGGCCGATCGTACCAAGAGACCCAGTACTTC. This translates into CASSQTSGGRSYQETQYF.

The chain carries TRBV6-5 and TRBJ2-5, with D possibly TRBD1 on 6 matching bases. The CDR3 extends over 14 amino acids. Germline-derived CDR1 and CDR2 are MNHEY and SVGAGI. V lost 4 bases to trimming and J lost 7 bases, with 16 bases between them. The CDR3 coding sequence is TGTGCCAGCAGTTCCACTTCAGGGGCTGGGACCCAGTACTTC. This encodes CASSSTSGAGTQYF.

The rearrangement uses TRBV19 and TRBJ1-1; D uncertain. Per the germline V gene, CDR1 is LNHDA and CDR2 is SQIVND (reference sequence). The CDR3 sequence is 15 residues long. Trimming removed 0 bases from V and 1 base from J, with 9 bases in between. CDR3 sequence (DNA): TGTGCCAGTAGTATAGATCTCGGGGAGAACACTGAAGCTTTCTTT. This encodes CASSIDLGENTEAFF.

The chain uses TRBV5-1 and TRBJ2-3; D gene ambiguous. Germline values: CDR1 SGHRS, CDR2 YFSETQ. Trimming cost V 0 bases and J 0 bases, with 8 bases left between them. The CDR3 contains 15 residues. The CDR3, as DNA: TGCGCCAGCAGCTTGGGACACCTGAGCACAGATACGCAGTATTTT. The encoded protein is CASSLGHLSTDTQYF.

The chain links TRBV30 to TRBJ1-1, with 11 nucleotides matching TRBD1. The V gene's germline CDR1 is GTSNPN and CDR2 SVGIG (reference sequence). V dropped 3 bases and J dropped 4; count of bases not matched to a gene: 1. This CDR3 spans 13 amino acids. CDR3 loop: CAWSGTGGTEAFF. In DNA form, the CDR3 reads TGTGCCTGGAGCGGGACAGGGGGCACTGAAGCTTTCTTT.

This clone was picked up one time. The chain is built from TRBV19 and TRBJ2-3; 10 positions match TRBD2. Germline lookup yields CDR1 LNHDA and CDR2 SQIVND (reference sequence). Trimming at V came to 7 bases and at J to 3 bases, leaving 7 bases not matched to a gene. This CDR3 is 15 amino acids long. CDR3 sequence (DNA): TGTGCCAGTATCCCTAGCGGGGGAGGAACAGATACGCAGTATTTT. Its translation: CASIPSGGGTDTQYF. The full variable domain, with the rest looked up from reference TRBV19 and TRBJ2-3, is DGGITQSPKYLFRKEGQNVTLSCEQNLNHDAMYWYRQDPGQGLRLIYYSQIVNDFQKGDIAEGYSVSREKKESFPLTVTSAQKNPTAFYLCASIPSGGGTDTQYFGPGTRLTVL.

V and J are TRBV5-1 and TRBJ2-5; tentative D call: TRBD1 (6 bases). Germline-derived CDR1 and CDR2 are SGHRS and YFSETQ. This CDR3 contains 15 residues. V was trimmed by 0 bases and J by 4 bases, leaving 13 bases between them. CDR3 loop: CASSLAQGRGETQYF. DNA of the CDR3: TGCGCCAGCAGCTTGGCACAGGGAAGGGGAGAGACCCAGTACTTC.

The chain couples TRBV18 to TRBJ1-1; tentative D call: TRBD1 (6 bases). V was shortened by 3 bases and J by 5 bases, with 16 bases between the two germline ends. The CDR3 covers 15 residues. Germline CDR1 KGHSH, CDR2 LQKENI. The CDR3 nucleotides read TGTGCCAGCTCACCCCTCGGGGGGCCGGAGACTGAAGCTTTCTTT. It codes for CASSPLGGPETEAFF.